These 32 T cell receptor beta chains were sequenced from one sample in a study of T cell repertoires in cytomegalovirus infection (dated by TCRdb to 2018 to 2020). This sample's treatment or condition label indicates: in vitro stimulation with specific CMV peptide epitopes to enrich CMV-specific T cells. For these TCRs, the target antigens are not known. The sequencer listed for this sample is Illumina HiSeq 1500. In-frame beta chains were kept once TCRdb had trimmed the public reads at Q25 with fastp and called clones with MiXCR. Here each entry gathers all rows of one CDR3 protein and keeps the most common genes and DNA. This sample holds around 900,000 distinct CDR3 sequences; 31% were observed only once. Roughly 13% of the sample is held by the ten biggest clonotypes. The sample was cultured CD8+ T cells from PBMCs, taken from culture after CMV antigen stimulation. These receptors all stem from a human donor in good health (CMV status not recorded). Some clones in this sample may be carry-over from other donors' samples.

This clonotype was seen many times. This rearrangement joins TRBV12-3 or TRBV12-4 to TRBJ2-5; D is possibly TRBD1 (5 bases). CDR3 length: 14 amino acids. Between the trimmed V and J ends, which lost 6 bases and 0 bases, there was a span of 11 bases. In DNA, the CDR3 is TGTGCCAGCAGACCTCCAGGGTACCAAGAGACCCAGTACTTC. This sequence encodes CASRPPGYQETQYF.

The V call is TRBV4-1, the J call TRBJ2-3; 7 nucleotides align to TRBD1. The germline gives CDR1 MGHRA, CDR2 YSYEKL. The CDR3 spans 17 residues. V trimming: 5 bases; J trimming: 2 bases; junction bases outside the gene matches: 13. CDR3 amino acids: CASSIILGTASTDTQYF. CDR3 DNA: TGCGCCAGCAGCATAATACTCGGGACAGCCTCCACAGATACGCAGTATTTT.

CDR3 in amino acids: CASSPGTDRPVSYTF. For the CDR3, the DNA is TGTGCCAGTAGTCCGGGGACAGACCGACCGGTTAGCTACACCTTC. This chain joins TRBV19 and TRBJ1-2; TRBD1 aligns across 7 bases. Germline trimming cut 5 bases from V and 9 bases from J; bases unmatched to any gene: 15. Germline V gene lookup returns CDR1 LNHDA and CDR2 SQIVND (reference sequence). The CDR3 loop spans 15 amino acids.

This clonotype was picked up a small number of times. This chain connects TRBV18 to TRBJ2-3; 8 bases fit TRBD2. The CDR3 loop spans 15 amino acids. The germline gives CDR1 KGHSH, CDR2 LQKENI. The J segment lost 6 bases and the V segment lost 3 bases, leaving 8 bases of the junction unmatched. CDR3 coding DNA: TGTGCCAGCTCACCTGACGGGGGGGCCTCGGATACGCAGTATTTT. Protein product: CASSPDGGASDTQYF.

The sample holds a few counts of this clonotype. This chain links TRBV5-4 with TRBJ1-1; D ambiguous. Germline V lookup: CDR1 SGHNT, CDR2 YYREEE (reference sequence). The CDR3 contains 17 residues. Trimming removed 0 bases from V and 0 bases from J, with 15 bases in between. CDR3 in amino acids: CASSLGREATLNTEAFF. The CDR3 DNA is TGTGCCAGCAGCTTGGGGAGGGAGGCAACTTTGAACACTGAAGCTTTCTTT.

The sample holds a few counts of this clonotype. The chain has TRBV12-3 or TRBV12-4 and TRBJ2-5; D is undetermined. The CDR3 runs 13 residues. Trimming removed 3 bases at V and 1 base at J, with 6 bases between. CDR3 region: CASSFFSQETQYF. CDR3 DNA: TGTGCCAGCAGTTTTTTCTCCCAAGAGACCCAGTACTTC.

This chain uses TRBV25-1 with TRBJ2-2; 7 bases align to TRBD1. The CDR3 runs 15 residues. Germline values: CDR1 MGHDK, CDR2 SYGVNS. V lost 3 bases to trimming and J lost 1 base; unmatched junction nucleotides: 2. CDR3 sequence reads: CASSEGDRNTGELFF. CDR3 nucleotides: TGTGCCAGCAGTGAGGGGGACAGGAACACCGGGGAGCTGTTTTTT.

CDR3: CSAGPSGGYIQYF. The CDR3 DNA reads as TGCAGTGCTGGCCCTAGCGGGGGATACATTCAGTACTTC. This chain connects TRBV20-1 to TRBJ2-4; 10 bases agree with TRBD2. Germline lookup yields CDR1 DFQATT and CDR2 SNEGSKA (reference sequence). CDR3 length: 13 amino acids. The J segment lost 8 bases and the V segment lost 5 bases, leaving 6 bases of the junction unmatched.

This clonotype appeared a few times. The V and J genes are TRBV6-5 and TRBJ2-3; D might be TRBD2 (5 bases). The CDR3 contains 12 residues. Germline CDR1 reads MNHEY; CDR2 reads SVGAGI. With 8 bases removed from V and 6 bases from J, the gap between germline ends came to 12 bases. CDR3 loop: CASSADLDTQYF. The CDR3 region has the DNA TGTGCCAGCTCAGCGGATCTGGATACGCAGTATTTT.

The V and J genes are TRBV2 and TRBJ2-4, with D possibly being TRBD1 (6 bases). Deletions cut 3 bases from V and 8 bases from J, with 17 bases between. The CDR3 sequence is 15 residues long. Germline V gene data show CDR1 as SNHLY and CDR2 as FYNNEI. The CDR3 nucleotides read TGTGCCAGCAGTGACGAGGGGCAGGGGACATACATTCAGTACTTC. Translating it yields CASSDEGQGTYIQYF.

In this sample, this clonotype turned up many times. This chain joins TRBV7-8 and TRBJ2-5; D is unclear. V was clipped by 4 bases and J by 2 bases, with 17 bases between them. CDR3 size: 16 residues. Germline V gene lookup returns CDR1 SGHVS and CDR2 FQNEAQ. As DNA, the CDR3 is TGTGCCAGCAGCTCACGTGTCGGGCGTGCACAAGAGACCCAGTACTTC. Its translation: CASSSRVGRAQETQYF.

This clonotype showed up many times. The chain couples TRBV7-2 to TRBJ2-1, with D maybe TRBD2 (7 bases). The CDR3 contains 16 residues. The V gene's germline CDR1 is SGHTA and CDR2 FQGNSA. Trimming stripped 1 base from V and 1 base from J, with 11 bases between. In DNA form, the CDR3 reads TGTGCCAGCAGCTTAGGCGGGGGCCCATCCTACAATGAGCAGTTCTTC. It codes for CASSLGGGPSYNEQFF.

The CDR3 protein is CASSLRGDSTEAFF. For the CDR3, the DNA is TGTGCCAGCAGTTTAAGAGGGGATAGCACTGAAGCTTTCTTT. The chain couples TRBV27 to TRBJ1-1; possible D gene TRBD1, 5 bases. Germline V lookup: CDR1 MNHEY, CDR2 SMNVEV (reference sequence). The length of the CDR3 is 14 residues. With 2 bases removed from V and 4 bases from J, the gap between germline ends came to 11 bases.

The chain carries TRBV6-4 and TRBJ2-2; 7 bases agree with TRBD2. Looked up from germline, CDR1 is MRHNA and CDR2 is SNTAGT. Trimming cost V 0 bases and J 0 bases; bases outside gene matches: 10. The CDR3 runs 19 residues. CDR3 nucleotide sequence: TGTGCCAGCAGTGACTCCGGACTAGGTAGCGGACCGAACACCGGGGAGCTGTTTTTT. Amino acids: CASSDSGLGSGPNTGELFF.

The V gene is TRBV7-6, the J gene TRBJ2-1, with a weak D call TRBD2 (6 bases). The germline gives CDR1 SGHVS, CDR2 FNYEAQ. The germline V and J ends were trimmed by 5 bases and 5 bases, with 16 bases remaining between them. The CDR3 is 15 amino acids. CDR3 sequence reads: CASSPGHAGHNEQFF. CDR3 bases: TGTGCCAGCAGCCCCGGACATGCGGGGCACAATGAGCAGTTCTTC. The variable domain in full, with the rest retrieved from reference TRBV7-6 and TRBJ2-1, is GAGVSQSPRYKVTKRGQDVALRCDPISGHVSLYWYRQALGQGPEFLTYFNYEAQQDKSGLPNDRFSAERPEGSISTLTIQRTEQRDSAMYRCASSPGHAGHNEQFFGPGTRLTVL.

In its sample, this clonotype was seen a few times. The rearrangement joins TRBV12-3 or TRBV12-4 to TRBJ2-5; D may match TRBD1 or TRBD2 (5 bases each). This CDR3 has 13 amino acids. V lost 5 bases and J 4 bases, leaving 11 bases between the germline ends. The CDR3 DNA follows: TGTGCCAGCAGTCACCGGGACGCAGAGACCCAGTACTTC. Protein product: CASSHRDAETQYF.

The chain employs TRBV19 and TRBJ2-5; 14 bases agree with TRBD2. V was clipped by 3 bases and J by 2 bases; unmatched bases: 2. The CDR3 extends over 16 amino acids. Germline V gene lookup returns CDR1 LNHDA and CDR2 SQIVND (reference sequence). The DNA for the CDR3 is TGTGCCAGTAGTATCGGGACTAGCGGGGGACAAGAGACCCAGTACTTC. Its protein product is CASSIGTSGGQETQYF.

This sequence joins TRBV7-9 and TRBJ1-1; D may be TRBD1 (6 bases). Looked up from germline, CDR1 is SEHNR and CDR2 is FQNEAQ (reference sequence). This CDR3 has 14 residues. V was shortened by 5 bases and J by 0 bases, with 10 bases between the two germline ends. The CDR3 region has the DNA TGTGCCAGCAGCCAGGGACACGTGAACACTGAAGCTTTCTTT. Translating gives CASSQGHVNTEAFF.

The table lists this clonotype with a few counts. V usage is TRBV6-6 and J usage is TRBJ1-4; 8 nucleotides agree with TRBD1. CDR3 length equals 18 residues. Per the germline V gene, CDR1 is MNHNY and CDR2 is SVGAGI (reference sequence). Trimming at V came to 2 bases and at J to 0 bases, leaving 8 bases not matched to a gene. The CDR3 region is CASSYGAGGSPTNEKLFF. CDR3 coding DNA: TGTGCCAGCAGTTACGGGGCAGGGGGCTCCCCAACTAATGAAAAACTGTTTTTT.

This rearrangement joins TRBV9 to TRBJ2-1; the D gene could be TRBD1 or TRBD2 (6 bases each). Germline CDR1 is SGDLS and CDR2 is YYNGEE. V was pared by 0 bases and J by 8 bases, with 12 bases between. The CDR3 has 14 amino acids. The DNA of the CDR3 is TGTGCCAGCAGCGTAGGGGGGGACAAATATGAGCAGTTCTTC. Amino acid sequence: CASSVGGDKYEQFF.

This clonotype has ten or more counts. The chain has TRBV12-3 or TRBV12-4 and TRBJ2-7; D might be TRBD1 or TRBD2, each matching 5 bases. V was cut by 5 bases and J by 7 bases, with 15 bases left in between. The CDR3 spans 13 residues. The CDR3 region has the DNA TGTGCCAGCAGTGGGGGTAAGGTGGATGAGCAGTACGTC. Translation gives CASSGGKVDEQYV.

This clonotype was picked up many times. This chain connects TRBV7-2 to TRBJ2-6; TRBD1 aligns across 9 bases. Per the germline V gene, CDR1 is SGHTA and CDR2 is FQGNSA. The CDR3 extends over 22 amino acids. With 1 base clipped from V and 3 bases from J, the junction kept 19 bases outside the gene matches. The CDR3 reads CASSLVGARDRGERLGANVLTF. The CDR3, as DNA: TGTGCCAGCAGCTTAGTGGGGGCGAGAGACAGGGGGGAAAGGCTTGGGGCCAACGTCCTGACTTTC.

The V call is TRBV7-6, the J call TRBJ1-2; TRBD1 is a possible D gene (6 bases). V lost 3 bases to trimming and J lost 8 bases, with 19 bases between them. The CDR3 is made up of 15 amino acids. Germline lookup yields CDR1 SGHVS and CDR2 FNYEAQ. CDR3: CASSFLVTGRYGYTF. For the CDR3, the DNA is TGTGCCAGCAGCTTCCTCGTCACAGGGCGGTACGGCTACACCTTC.

The J gene is TRBJ2-1, the V gene TRBV7-8, with D perhaps TRBD2 (5 bases). CDR3 size: 15 residues. Per germline, CDR1 SGHVS and CDR2 FQNEAQ. Trimming shortened V by 1 base and J by 8 bases, and 15 bases separated the two germline ends. CDR3 sequence (DNA): TGTGCCAGCAGCTTAGAAGACCGGCTGCGGGATGAGCAGTTCTTC. This translates into CASSLEDRLRDEQFF.

This clonotype occurred a few times. This sequence joins TRBV29-1 and TRBJ2-2, with a tentative D call TRBD2 (7 bases). V was cut by 5 bases and J by 6 bases, with 16 bases left in between. The germline V gene has CDR1 SQVTM and CDR2 ANQGSEA. This CDR3 spans 14 amino acids. CDR3: CSVIGRGGAGELFF. Written as DNA, the CDR3 is TGCAGCGTTATAGGCAGGGGAGGGGCCGGGGAGCTGTTTTTT.

The gene calls are TRBV15 and TRBJ1-1, with TRBD1 matching 12 bases. The length of the CDR3 is 15 residues. Trimming at V came to 5 bases and at J to 6 bases, leaving 7 bases not matched to a gene. The germline V gene encodes CDR1 LNHNV and CDR2 YYDKDF (reference sequence). The CDR3 protein is CATSGRDRGLAEAFF. The CDR3 bases are TGTGCCACCAGCGGCCGGGACAGGGGGCTAGCTGAAGCTTTCTTT.

This clonotype was detected a few times. The chain is built from TRBV27 and TRBJ2-3, with 9 positions matching TRBD2. V trimming: 3 bases; J trimming: 1 base; junction bases outside the gene matches: 5. Germline CDR1 reads MNHEY; CDR2 reads SMNVEV (reference sequence). The CDR3 has 16 residues. The CDR3 DNA follows: TGTGCCAGCAGTTTTCTAGCGGGGAGGGGCACAGATACGCAGTATTTT. Encoded protein: CASSFLAGRGTDTQYF.

The chain carries TRBV28 and TRBJ2-5, with unresolved D. The V end was cut by 3 bases, the J end by 5 bases, with 10 bases between. The germline gives CDR1 MDHEN, CDR2 SYDVKM. This CDR3 has 13 amino acids. The CDR3 region has the DNA TGTGCCAGCAGTTTTTTGCGTCACGAGACCCAGTACTTC. This encodes CASSFLRHETQYF.

This clonotype was counted a few times. V usage is TRBV5-4 and J usage is TRBJ2-1; possible D gene TRBD2, 6 bases. This CDR3 comprises 13 residues. The germline V gene has CDR1 SGHNT and CDR2 YYREEE (reference sequence). With 6 bases removed from V and 10 bases from J, the gap between germline ends came to 17 bases. CDR3 DNA: TGTGCCAGCACCTGGGGACTCGTTGAGGAGCAGTTCTTC. Translating it yields CASTWGLVEEQFF.

The chain combines TRBV12-3 or TRBV12-4 with TRBJ2-7; 7 nucleotides line up with TRBD1. V shed 6 bases and J 5 bases; nucleotides not matched to a gene: 10. This CDR3 has 14 residues. For the CDR3, the DNA is TGTGCCAGCAGCCCAACAGGGGTTAAAGACGAGCAGTACTTC. This codes for CASSPTGVKDEQYF.

V gene TRBV7-6 combines with J gene TRBJ2-7; a possible D gene is TRBD2 (5 bases). The germline V and J ends were trimmed by 5 bases and 4 bases, with 15 bases remaining between them. The germline gives CDR1 SGHVS, CDR2 FNYEAQ. The CDR3 covers 14 residues. The chain's CDR3 is CASSTWVRGYEQYF. The DNA for the CDR3 is TGTGCCAGCAGCACCTGGGTTCGGGGTTACGAGCAGTACTTC.

This clonotype was detected ten times or more. The chain links TRBV7-6 to TRBJ1-1, with D possibly matching TRBD1 (5 bases). Trimming took off 3 bases at V and 6 bases at J, with 14 bases between the two ends. The CDR3 sequence is 14 residues long. Germline V gene data show CDR1 as SGHVS and CDR2 as FNYEAQ. The CDR3 DNA sequence: TGTGCCAGCAGCTTGGGGGGGGGAAATGCTGAAGCTTTCTTT. This translates into CASSLGGGNAEAFF.